The following is a T cell receptor (beta chain) sequence with its context. At least ten counts were recorded for this clonotype. Its binding antigen is unknown. Per-base qualities were not stored, and no clone one base away is much larger. The meaning of the sample's treatment or condition label: allogeneic hematopoietic cell transplantation with graft depleted of TCRalphabeta T cells and CD19 B cells. The children who served as transplant recipients had been given grafts of TCRalphabeta/CD19-depleted allogeneic hematopoietic cells. Libraries were prepared through PCR. Instrument used: Illumina HiSeq 2500. TCR libraries were prepared with molecular barcoding, using unique molecular identifiers to normalize TCRbeta repertoire quantification. Using fastp trimming at Q25 and MiXCR clonotype assembly, TCRdb reanalyzed the public sequencing data and kept in-frame beta chains. Each CDR3 protein gets just one entry, which takes the most common genes and DNA from the rows behind it. This sample holds 240,000 or so distinct CDR3 sequences; roughly 8.2% were observed only once. The biggest ten clones account for 6.3% of the sample.

CDR1 and CDR2, per the germline V gene (reference sequence), are DFQATT and SNEGSKA. From the cysteine up to the phenylalanine, the CDR3 has a length of 10 residues. Just CDR3 DNA is preserved here, 30 bases in frame from base 1. The V and J ends are trimmed by 7 bases and 4 bases, leaving 7 bases between them. These data come from a study of T-cell reconstitution after alpha-beta-depleted transplantation in children (TCRdb year 2016). In terms of the full investigation: Using TCR repertoire profiling, the study followed T-cell immune reconstitution in a quantitative way in children after TCRalphabeta/CD19-depleted allogeneic hematopoietic cell transplantation. General conclusions and limits of the study: In some patients, the high TCRbeta diversity seen at day 60 was put down to recipient T cells and intrathymic progenitors that had survived conditioning. The frequencies of hyperexpanded clones fell over the following months, and after one year, T-cell counts and TCRbeta diversity were mostly attributed to newly produced T cells. About two months after transplant, the apparently early recovery of alphabetaT-cell counts reportedly depended on just several hundred clones that had expanded rapidly and came from non-depleted graft cells.

This clonotype originated in a male patient between 10 and 17 years old who had a stem cell transplant for acute lymphoblastic leukemia, so the T cells may come from the graft donor. The chain is made from TRBV20-1 and TRBJ2-5; no D gene can be assigned with confidence. Sequenced here: PBMCs, mostly from graft donor cells, sampled 180 days after TCRalphabeta/CD19-depleted stem cell transplant. CDR3 protein: CSGLGETQYF. At the DNA level, the sequence is TGCAGTGGTCTTGGAGAGACCCAGTACTTC.